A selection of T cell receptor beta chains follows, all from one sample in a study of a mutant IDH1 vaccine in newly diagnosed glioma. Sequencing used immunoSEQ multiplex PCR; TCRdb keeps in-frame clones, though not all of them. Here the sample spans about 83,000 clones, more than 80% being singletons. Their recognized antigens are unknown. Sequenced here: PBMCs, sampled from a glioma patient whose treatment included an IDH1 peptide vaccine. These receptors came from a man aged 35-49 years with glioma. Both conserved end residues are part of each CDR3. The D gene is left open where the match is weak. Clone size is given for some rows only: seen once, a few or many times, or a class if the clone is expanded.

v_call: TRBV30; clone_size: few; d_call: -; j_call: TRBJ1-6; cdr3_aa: CAWSVDSPLHF; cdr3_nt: TGTGCCTGGAGTGTGGATTCACCCCTCCACTTT
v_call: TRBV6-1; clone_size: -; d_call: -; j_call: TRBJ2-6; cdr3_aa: CASTRPANVLTF; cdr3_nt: TGTGCCAGCACCCGTCCGGCCAACGTCCTGACTTTC
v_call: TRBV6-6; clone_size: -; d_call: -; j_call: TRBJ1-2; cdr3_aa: CASSYGASYGYTF; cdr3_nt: TGTGCCAGCAGTTACGGGGCTTCCTATGGCTACACCTTC
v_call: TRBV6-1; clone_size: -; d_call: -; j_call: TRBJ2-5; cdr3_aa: CATGLGETQYF; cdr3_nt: TGTGCCACAGGCCTTGGGGAGACCCAGTACTTC
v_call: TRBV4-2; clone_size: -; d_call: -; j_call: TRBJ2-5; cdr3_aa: CASSQVTSSQETQYF; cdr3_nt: TGTGCCAGCAGCCAAGTAACTAGCAGCCAAGAGACCCAGTACTTC
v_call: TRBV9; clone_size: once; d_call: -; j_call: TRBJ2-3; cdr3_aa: CASSKYTDTQYF; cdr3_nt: TGTGCCAGCAGCAAATACACAGATACGCAGTATTTT
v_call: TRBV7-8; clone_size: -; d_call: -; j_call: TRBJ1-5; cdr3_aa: CASSQALLNQPQHF; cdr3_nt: TGTGCCAGCAGCCAAGCCCTACTCAATCAGCCCCAGCATTTT
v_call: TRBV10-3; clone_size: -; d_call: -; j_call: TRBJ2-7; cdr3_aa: CAISFGTESYEQYF; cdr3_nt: TGTGCCATCAGTTTCGGGACTGAGTCCTACGAGCAGTACTTC
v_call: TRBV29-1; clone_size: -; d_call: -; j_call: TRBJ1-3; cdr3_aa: CSALEGHGNTIYF; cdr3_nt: TGCAGCGCCCTGGAGGGGCATGGAAACACCATATATTTT
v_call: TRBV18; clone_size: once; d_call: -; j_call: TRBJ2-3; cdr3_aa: CASSPMDTQYF; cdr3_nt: TGTGCCAGCTCACCAATGGATACGCAGTATTTT
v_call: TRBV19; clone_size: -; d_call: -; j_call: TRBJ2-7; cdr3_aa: CASSMGHTYEQYF; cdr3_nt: TGTGCCAGTAGTATGGGACACACCTACGAGCAGTACTTC
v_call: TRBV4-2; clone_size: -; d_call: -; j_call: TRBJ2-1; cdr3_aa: CASSQVDRGTYNEQFF; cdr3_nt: TGTGCCAGCAGCCAAGTGGATCGCGGAACCTACAATGAGCAGTTCTTC
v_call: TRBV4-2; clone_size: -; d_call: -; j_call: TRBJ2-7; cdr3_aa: CASSQGRGSSSYEQYF; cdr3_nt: TGTGCCAGCAGCCAAGGACGGGGCAGTAGCTCCTACGAGCAGTACTTC
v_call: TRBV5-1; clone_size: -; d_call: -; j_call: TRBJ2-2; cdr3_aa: CASSLRFRSSGGAGELFF; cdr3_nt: TGCGCCAGCAGCTTGCGCTTTAGATCGAGTGGAGGGGCCGGGGAGCTGTTTTTT
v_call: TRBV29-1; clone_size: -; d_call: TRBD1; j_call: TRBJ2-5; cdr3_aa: CSALGQGTETQYF; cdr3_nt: TGCAGCGCCTTAGGACAGGGGACAGAGACCCAGTACTTC
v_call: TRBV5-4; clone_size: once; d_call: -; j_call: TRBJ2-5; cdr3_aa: CASSLGRASETQYF; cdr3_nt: TGTGCCAGCAGCCTGGGCAGGGCGTCCGAGACCCAGTACTTC
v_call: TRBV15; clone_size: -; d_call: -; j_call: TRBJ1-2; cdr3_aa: CATSPAGHYGYTF; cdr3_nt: TGTGCCACCAGCCCCGCAGGGCACTATGGCTACACCTTC
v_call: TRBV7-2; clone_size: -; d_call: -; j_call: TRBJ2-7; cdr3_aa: CASSSLGGPYEQYF; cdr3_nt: TGTGCCAGCAGCTCCCTAGGGGGGCCCTACGAGCAGTACTTC
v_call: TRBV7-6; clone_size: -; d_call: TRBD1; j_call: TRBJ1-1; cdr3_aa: CASSLAGTGANTEAFF; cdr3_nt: TGTGCCAGCAGCTTAGCCGGGACAGGAGCGAACACTGAAGCTTTCTTT
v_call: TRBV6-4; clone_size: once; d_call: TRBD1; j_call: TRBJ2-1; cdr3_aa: CASSSGGSYNEQFF; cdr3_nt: TGTGCCAGCAGTTCAGGGGGTTCCTACAATGAGCAGTTCTTC
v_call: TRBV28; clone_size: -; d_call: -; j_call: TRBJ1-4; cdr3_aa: CASSLYSEKLFF; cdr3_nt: TGTGCCAGCAGTTTATACTCTGAAAAACTGTTTTTT
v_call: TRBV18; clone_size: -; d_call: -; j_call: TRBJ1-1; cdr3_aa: CASSPPKGDVNTEAFF; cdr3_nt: TGTGCCAGCTCACCACCGAAGGGTGATGTGAACACTGAAGCTTTCTTT
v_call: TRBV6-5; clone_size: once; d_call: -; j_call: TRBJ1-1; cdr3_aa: CASSYSRSNTEAFF; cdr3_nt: TGTGCCAGCAGTTACTCCCGCAGCAACACTGAAGCTTTCTTT
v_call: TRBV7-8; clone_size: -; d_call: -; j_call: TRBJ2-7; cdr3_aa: CASSLGGGSYEQYF; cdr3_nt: TGTGCCAGCAGCCTAGGAGGGGGATCCTACGAGCAGTACTTC